This entry concerns a single TCR beta chain. Its cognate antigen is unknown. These data come from a study of cytotoxic CD8 clonotypes in ibrutinib-treated CLL. Across the whole study: Partial responders about 25, complete 2; about 12 progressed and roughly 14 stayed in remission by median roughly 5.5 years. General study results and limits: Treatment saw public clonotypes, which were uncommon, either contract or stay stable.

Genomic DNA in a quantity of about 2.1 micrograms was derived from cryopreserved PBMCs for TCR beta libraries. This table comes from immunoSEQ multiplex PCR, and its TCRdb copy is limited to in-frame clones, with some not included. The sample has approximately 190,000 clones, 75% to 80% seen once. Trimming removed 1 base from V and 4 bases from J; junction bases left unmatched: 8. Germline CDR1 is MGHDK and CDR2 is SYGVNS. The CDR3 has 17 amino acids. The receptor was derived from a human donor with chronic lymphocytic leukemia. The chain combines TRBV25-1 with TRBJ2-7; 12 nucleotides agree with TRBD2. The material sequenced was PBMCs, taken after 12 months of ibrutinib treatment. CDR3 DNA: TGTGCCAGCAGTGAATCTAGCGGGGGGGGCCTCTTGTACGAGCAGTACTTC. Translating it yields CASSESSGGGLLYEQYF.